These 3 T cell receptor beta chains share one sample of origin, sequenced in a study of CD8+ T cells in alopecia areata. The treatment was: oral pan-JAK inhibitor, 5-10 mg twice daily. cDNA reverse transcribed from extracted RNA served as the sequencing template. Here immunoSEQ multiplex PCR was the method, and the copy in TCRdb shows in-frame clones only, minus some. The repertoire has about 210,000 clones, about 40% of them found once; the top ten carry over 2%. The source was CD4+ T cells sorted from blood, collected at approximately week 37, from a patient treated with tofacitinib. The receptors come from a human donor with alopecia areata.

In its sample, this clone ranks as medium-sized. The rearrangement joins TRBV4-3 to TRBJ2-7; D possibly corresponds to TRBD2 (5 bases). This CDR3 has 15 residues. Trimming left V 0 bases short and J 1 base short, with 10 bases between. In germline, CDR1 is LGHNA, CDR2 YSLEER. CDR3 in DNA: TGCGCCAGCAGCCAAGATCGGGATGGATCCTACGAGCAGTACTTC. As protein: CASSQDRDGSYEQYF.

This clone was counted only a few times. The CDR3 DNA reads TGTGCCAGCAGCCCGGGGGGACAGGTGAACACCGGGGAGCTGTTTTTT. Translation: CASSPGGQVNTGELFF. The chain is built from TRBV9 and TRBJ2-2; possible D gene TRBD1, 8 bases. The V and J ends lost 4 bases and 1 base respectively, with 14 bases between them. This CDR3 is built from 16 residues. CDR1 SGDLS and CDR2 YYNGEE come from the germline V gene.

This clone has more than one count but fewer than ten. The V and J genes are TRBV18 and TRBJ1-1; weak D call: TRBD1 (5 bases). The V gene lost 5 bases and the J gene lost 3 bases, with 16 bases spanning the gap. This CDR3 spans 15 amino acids. The germline V gene has CDR1 KGHSH and CDR2 LQKENI. In DNA form, the CDR3 reads TGTGCCAGCTCATCAAGTGAGGGACTCGACACTGAAGCTTTCTTT. It specifies CASSSSEGLDTEAFF.